Listed below are T cell receptor beta chains from one sample, sequenced in a study of T cell responses to AZD1222 COVID-19 vaccine. The assay was immunoSEQ multiplex PCR, and TCRdb's table has in-frame clones only and misses some. Here the sample spans around 160,000 clones, about 88% being singletons. Sequencing used peripheral blood, obtained on day 0 of AZD1222 vaccination. The receptors originated from an adult in good health. Each CDR3 is given with its conserved first and last residue. D genes are given only for firm matches. The size of a clone is reported for some rows only, either as once, few or many, or as a class for expanded clones.

size	D	V	J	DNA	CDR3
once	-	TRBV11-3	TRBJ1-3	TGTGCCAGCAGGGGGGCTACCTCTGGAAACACCATATATTTT	CASRGATSGNTIYF
-	-	TRBV5-1	TRBJ1-1	TGCGCCAGCAGCAAACAGGGTGTCGACACTGAAGCTTTCTTT	CASSKQGVDTEAFF
-	TRBD1	TRBV24-1	TRBJ1-4	TGTGCCACCAGTGAAGGGGGACAGGGGGTTTATGAAAAACTGTTTTTT	CATSEGGQGVYEKLFF
-	-	TRBV7-3	TRBJ2-5	TGTGCCAGCAGCTTAAACACAAAGACCCAGTACTTC	CASSLNTKTQYF
-	-	TRBV20-1	TRBJ1-2	TGCAGTGCTGCTAGATATGGCTACACCTTC	CSAARYGYTF
once	-	TRBV6-1	TRBJ1-1	TGTGCCAGCAGTGAAGTTGGGGGAGTGACTGAAGCTTTCTTT	CASSEVGGVTEAFF
-	-	TRBV7-9	TRBJ2-7	TGTGCCAGCAGCCCCGGGGGCCCCAACGAGCAGTACTTC	CASSPGGPNEQYF
-	-	TRBV20-1	TRBJ2-1	TGCAGTGCTAGTGAAGGCGGGAATGAGCAGTTCTTC	CSASEGGNEQFF
-	-	TRBV5-1	TRBJ1-2	TGCGCCAGCACTTCCACTTGGCAGGGCAGGGGCTACACCTTC	CASTSTWQGRGYTF
-	-	TRBV6-2/TRBV6-3	TRBJ2-1	TGTGCCAGCAGTTTGACTAGACACAATGAGCAGTTCTTC	CASSLTRHNEQFF
-	TRBD2	TRBV7-9	TRBJ2-1	TGTGCCAGCAGCCGGCAGGGACTACCCAATGAGCAGTTCTTC	CASSRQGLPNEQFF
-	-	TRBV12-3/TRBV12-4	TRBJ1-2	TGTGCCAGCAGTTTAAGAGGGTATGGCTACACCTTC	CASSLRGYGYTF
-	-	TRBV7-9	TRBJ2-3	TGTGCCAGCAGCTTACCGGTGGGTACGCAGTATTTT	CASSLPVGTQYF
-	TRBD2	TRBV20-1	TRBJ2-3	TGCAGTGCTAGTATGCTTAGCGGGGGCACAGATACGCAGTATTTT	CSASMLSGGTDTQYF
once	-	TRBV9	TRBJ2-7	TGTGCCAGCAGTCAGGGGGGCCCAAGGGCCTACGAGCAGTACTTC	CASSQGGPRAYEQYF
-	-	TRBV10-1	TRBJ1-1	TGCGCCAGCAGTGCTGCCCTTAACAATGAAGCTTTCTTT	CASSAALNNEAFF
-	TRBD2	TRBV28	TRBJ2-7	TGTGCCAGCAGTTTAGCGGCTAGCGGGTGGAGGTTGGGCGAGCAGTACTTC	CASSLAASGWRLGEQYF
once	-	TRBV7-2	TRBJ1-6	TGTGCCAGCAGCCCCCAGGGGTCCTATAATTCACCCCTCCACTTT	CASSPQGSYNSPLHF
once	-	TRBV19	TRBJ1-1	TGTGCCAGTAGTATAGGTGGGACAATTAATACTGAAGCTTTCTTT	CASSIGGTINTEAFF
once	-	TRBV6-5	TRBJ1-4	TGTGCCAGCAGGGAGGGACAAACTAATGAAAAACTGTTTTTT	CASREGQTNEKLFF
once	-	TRBV19	TRBJ2-2	TGTGCCAGTAGTATACAGGGTCCCGGGGAGCTGTTTTTT	CASSIQGPGELFF
-	-	TRBV4-1	TRBJ1-1	TGCGCCAGCAGCATGACAGGGAACACTGAAGCTTTCTTT	CASSMTGNTEAFF
-	-	TRBV7-3	TRBJ2-7	TGTGCCAGCAGCTTAGGGAGAACTTACGAGCAGTACTTC	CASSLGRTYEQYF
-	TRBD2	TRBV4-3	TRBJ2-1	TGCGCCAGCAGCTGGACTAGCGCCCTCTACAATGAGCAGTTCTTC	CASSWTSALYNEQFF
-	TRBD1	TRBV24-1	TRBJ2-2	TGTGCCACCAGTGACCCCCAGGGGGCGTCGAACACCGGGGAGCTGTTTTTT	CATSDPQGASNTGELFF
-	-	TRBV10-3	TRBJ1-1	TGTGCCATCAGTGAGTCGCGACAGAGGGATGAAGCTTTCTTT	CAISESRQRDEAFF
-	TRBD2	TRBV5-4	TRBJ2-1	TGTGCCAGCAGCTTTAGCGGGAGGGCATACAATGAGCAGTTCTTC	CASSFSGRAYNEQFF
-	-	TRBV28	TRBJ1-2	TGTGCCAGCAGTCCTGACAGGCGTAACTATGGCTACACCTTC	CASSPDRRNYGYTF
-	-	TRBV11-2	TRBJ2-3	TGTGCCAGCAGCATACGACAGATCACAGATACGCAGTATTTT	CASSIRQITDTQYF